This T cell receptor beta chain was captured by sequencing in a study of T-cell reconstitution after alpha-beta-depleted transplantation in children (dated by TCRdb to the mid-2010s). Regarding the research as a whole: T-cell immune reconstitution after TCRalphabeta/CD19-depleted allogeneic hematopoietic cell transplantation in children was quantitatively tracked in the study by means of TCR repertoire profiling.

The method behind the library was PCR. These reads were obtained on an Illumina HiSeq 2500. TCR libraries were prepared with molecular barcoding, using unique molecular identifiers to normalize TCRbeta repertoire quantification. The public sequencing data were trimmed at Q25 with fastp and processed into clonotypes with MiXCR by TCRdb, which kept only in-frame beta chains. Each CDR3 protein appears once, grouped with its most common genes and DNA. The sample records approximately 340,000 distinct CDR3 sequences, about a tenth of which are singletons. Around 2.4% of the sample goes to the ten largest clones. In the germline V gene, CDR1 corresponds to MGHRA and CDR2 to YSYEKL. Relative to germline, V is 0 bases shorter and J is 4 bases shorter, with 11 bases between their ends. The CDR3 has 15 amino acids, counting the end cysteine and phenylalanine. Here the CDR3 DNA is all that survives: 45 bases in frame from base 1.

This clonotype was observed a handful of times. Its specific antigen is unknown. The record has no base qualities; no much larger clone is one base away. The receptor's source is a human donor who donated a stem cell graft to a child with acute lymphoblastic leukemia. The sequencing here drew on PBMCs from the stem cell graft donor, taken from the stem cell graft. The V and J segments used are TRBV4-1 and TRBJ2-3, with a weak D call of TRBD1 (5 bases match). The CDR3 corresponds to CASSQDLGVSDTQYF. The DNA reads as follows: TGCGCCAGCAGCCAAGATTTAGGGGTTTCAGATACGCAGTATTTT.